This T cell receptor beta chain was observed in a study of T cells in Graves' hyperthyroidism and ophthalmopathy. General observations from the study: Ophthalmopathy onset followed model prediction by a median roughly 6.5 months.

This clonotype came up a few times. The antigen remains undetermined. The junction departs from the called germline gene at one end, perhaps through a read error. This CDR3 contains 8 residues. Germline V gene data show CDR1 as SEHNR and CDR2 as FQNEAQ (reference sequence). RNA transcripts served as the template for amplifying TCR beta CDR3 regions. Using the HTBI primer set, a first-round RT-PCR was run on the TCR CDR3. TCRdb re-analysed the multiplex PCR reads in MiXCR, keeping a single row per CDR3 protein. This table has around 560,000 distinct CDR3 sequences, over 15% appearing once. Absent ophthalmopathy progression within 18 months defined stable Graves' hyperthyroidism.

This clonotype was obtained from a woman aged 18-30 years with Graves' hyperthyroidism. Sequenced material: blood. The chain employs TRBV7-9 and TRBJ1-2, with D possibly matching TRBD1 (5 bases). CDR3 in amino acids: CASGGESF. For the CDR3, the DNA is TGTGCCAGCGGAGGGGAATCCTTC.